This T cell receptor (beta chain) was recovered during a study of cytomegalovirus exposure and HLA in healthy donors. Findings and caveats of the study: Fewer N-insertions (relative to the 666-donor mean) were reportedly seen in an Asian-associated ancestry cluster in a later analysis. TCR beta chains numbering approximately 150 were designated cytomegalovirus-associated.

The CDR3 spans 12 residues. Trimming stripped 7 bases from V and 6 bases from J, with 10 bases between. In germline, CDR1 is SNHLY, CDR2 FYNNEI. PCR amplification relied on 60 Vbeta primers (plus 13 Jbeta primers). As handled by the study authors: Later reanalysis found about 80 million unique TCR beta chains, roughly 10 million of them shared. Assay: immunoSEQ multiplex PCR; the TCRdb copy retains only in-frame clones and omits some. V and J calls and clone size are copied from that table; D and trimming were computed from the DNA. The repertoire holds under 150,000 clones, with approximately 80% as singletons. In its sample, this clone was seen a few times. Its antigen is undetermined.

The chain joins TRBV2 to TRBJ1-5; D is unclear. Sample: PBMCs. This clonotype originated in a man younger than 35 in good health and CMV-seronegative. The DNA for the CDR3 is TGTGCCAGCATGGGAGGCGGTCAGCCCCAGCATTTT. The encoded protein is CASMGGGQPQHF.